This entry lists 19 T cell receptor beta chains sequenced from one sample in a study of blood T cells in healthy people across ages. The second PCR ran about 7 to 12 cycles with a sample-barcoded 5' primer and J-beta primers. TCRdb processed the 5' RACE reads anew with MiXCR; each CDR3 protein has one entry. The profile shows about 590,000 distinct CDR3 sequences, less than 35% of them singletons. Sequenced sample: blood. These receptors originate from a woman of 80 years or more in good health.

The chain has TRBV5-6 and TRBJ2-1; 7 bases map to TRBD2. J gave up 10 bases and V 3 bases, and 13 bases lay outside the gene matches. Germline V lookup: CDR1 SGHDT, CDR2 YYEEEE. The CDR3 has 15 amino acids. The CDR3 nucleotides read TGTGCCAGCAGCTCCCGGACCGTCGCTAGCGGAGAGCAGTTCTTC. Amino acids: CASSSRTVASGEQFF.

The V gene is TRBV6-2 or TRBV6-3, the J gene TRBJ2-2; D ambiguous. The CDR3 is 14 residues long. The germline V and J ends were trimmed by 0 bases and 4 bases, with 6 bases remaining between them. Germline CDR1 reads MNHEY; CDR2 reads SVGEGT. The CDR3 protein is CASSYSGGTGELFF. Here the CDR3 DNA reads TGTGCCAGCAGTTACTCGGGTGGCACCGGGGAGCTGTTTTTT.

The V and J genes are TRBV9 and TRBJ1-1; D may be TRBD1 (6 bases). Germline-derived CDR1 and CDR2 are SGDLS and YYNGEE. The length of the CDR3 is 14 residues. Trimming took off 3 bases at V and 11 bases at J, with 20 bases between the two ends. CDR3 nucleotide sequence: TGTGCCAGCAGCGGAGGGAACAGGGCGACGGGGGCTTTCTTT. Protein sequence: CASSGGNRATGAFF.

This clonotype was found a few times. The chain employs TRBV6-1 and TRBJ2-7; 7 bases are shared with TRBD1. This CDR3 is built from 14 residues. V gave up 8 bases and J gave up 3 bases; unmatched junction bases: 10. Germline loops: CDR1 MNHNS, CDR2 SASEGT. The CDR3 sequence: CASLPGQSHYEQYF. CDR3 in DNA: TGTGCCAGCCTTCCGGGACAGTCGCACTACGAGCAGTACTTC.

In its sample, this clonotype was seen many times. The chain links TRBV20-1 to TRBJ2-3; D is tentatively TRBD1 or TRBD2 (6 bases each). The germline CDR1 and CDR2 sequences are DFQATT and SNEGSKA (reference sequence). Trimming cost V 3 bases and J 6 bases, with 16 bases left between them. The CDR3 has 14 amino acids. CDR3 protein: CSASLIRRGDTQYF. In DNA, the CDR3 is TGCAGTGCTAGCTTAATCAGGAGGGGGGATACGCAGTATTTT.

This rearrangement joins TRBV6-2 or TRBV6-3 to TRBJ1-5, with a possible D match to TRBD1 (5 bases). Germline CDR1 MNHEY, CDR2 SVGEGT. The CDR3 covers 18 residues. V lost 4 bases to trimming and J lost 0 bases, with 19 bases between them. The CDR3 protein is CASSSRMGTGFSNQPQHF. In nucleotides, the CDR3 is TGTGCCAGCAGTTCGAGAATGGGGACTGGCTTTAGCAATCAGCCCCAGCATTTT.

This clonotype was detected a few times. The rearrangement uses TRBV7-9 and TRBJ1-2; D is possibly TRBD1 (5 bases). The V and J ends lost 7 bases and 7 bases respectively, with 16 bases between them. This CDR3 is 13 amino acids long. Germline loops: CDR1 SEHNR, CDR2 FQNEAQ (reference sequence). CDR3 sequence (DNA): TGTGCCAGCACCCCCCCGGGACGGGGTGGCTACACCTTC. Translating it yields CASTPPGRGGYTF.

In this sample, this clonotype turned up many times. The chain links TRBV5-6 to TRBJ1-2; 11 positions agree with TRBD1. With V trimmed by 4 bases and J by 8 bases, 10 bases remained unmatched. The germline gives CDR1 SGHDT, CDR2 YYEEEE. This CDR3 is built from 15 residues. The DNA of the CDR3 is TGTGCCAGCAGCCTACGGACAGGGGGCTTCGCGGGCTACACCTTC. Amino acid sequence: CASSLRTGGFAGYTF.

Of note for this clonotype: The conserved final phenylalanine or tryptophan is absent from the CDR3, which likely points to a read error. The V gene is TRBV29-1, the J gene TRBJ1-1; D ambiguous. Looked up from germline, CDR1 is SQVTM and CDR2 is ANQGSEA. This CDR3 is built from 13 residues. V shed 2 bases and J shed 4 bases, with 11 bases lying between them. The CDR3: CSVERGGGTEAFC. CDR3 nucleotide sequence: TGCAGCGTTGAACGGGGAGGAGGCACTGAAGCTTTCTGT.

This chain connects TRBV29-1 to TRBJ2-1, with 8 bases fitting TRBD1. The CDR3 totals 15 residues. J gave up 0 bases and V 3 bases, and 4 bases lay outside the gene matches. Germline CDR1 reads SQVTM; CDR2 reads ANQGSEA. The CDR3 protein is CSVDRTGSSYNEQFF. DNA for the CDR3: TGCAGCGTTGATCGGACAGGGAGCTCCTACAATGAGCAGTTCTTC.

V gene TRBV2 combines with J gene TRBJ2-3; a possible D gene is TRBD1 (7 bases). The CDR3 extends over 15 amino acids. Germline assignment: CDR1 SNHLY and CDR2 FYNNEI. The V and J ends lost 2 bases and 3 bases respectively, with 12 bases between them. The CDR3 DNA is TGTGCCAGCAGTGAAACGACAGGGAGGACAGATACGCAGTATTTT. It codes for CASSETTGRTDTQYF.

This clonotype occurred many times. J is TRBJ2-1 and V is TRBV7-2, with 8 bases that match TRBD2. The CDR3 has 16 amino acids. The germline gives CDR1 SGHTA, CDR2 FQGNSA. Unmatched junction bases numbered 8, after V lost 3 bases and J lost 4 bases. This chain's CDR3 is CASSLLGGGLYNEQFF. The CDR3 DNA is TGTGCCAGCAGCTTGCTCGGGGGGGGGTTATACAATGAGCAGTTCTTC.

This clonotype has a count of ten or more. The J gene is TRBJ1-2, the V gene TRBV9, with TRBD1 as a possible D gene (5 bases). Per the germline V gene, CDR1 is SGDLS and CDR2 is YYNGEE. V was pared by 0 bases and J by 8 bases, with 17 bases between. The CDR3 loop spans 15 amino acids. The CDR3 loop is CASSVDARDLGGYTF. The CDR3, as DNA: TGTGCCAGCAGCGTAGACGCCAGGGACCTTGGGGGCTACACCTTC.

About this clonotype itself: This may come from a read error, since a much larger clone is one base off. V and J are TRBV12-3 or TRBV12-4 and TRBJ1-5; TRBD1 matches at 9 bases. The CDR3 has 15 residues. The DNA of the CDR3 is TGTGTCAGCAGTTTATCGACAGGGGGAAATCAGCCCCAGCATTTT. Protein: CVSSLSTGGNQPQHF.

Worth noting for this clonotype: Being one base from a much bigger clone, this may be a read error. The genes are TRBV20-1 and TRBJ2-1; maybe TRBD1 (5 bases). The CDR3 is 12 residues long. Germline V gives CDR1 DFQATT, CDR2 SNEGSKA (reference sequence). CDR3 bases: TGCAGGGATAAGGGGCTACGGGATGAGCAGTTCTTC. Encoded protein: CRDKGLRDEQFF.

On this clonotype: The junction shows a germline mismatch at one end, possibly a read error. The chain recombines TRBV27 with TRBJ1-4, with a weak D call TRBD1 (5 bases). CDR1 and CDR2 from the germline V gene are MNHEY and SMNVEV (reference sequence). This CDR3 spans 14 amino acids. The DNA of the CDR3 is TGTGCCAGCAGCCGGGGGTCAGCTAACGAAAAACTGTTTTTT. It codes for CASSRGSANEKLFF.

The table lists this clonotype with many counts. This chain connects TRBV9 to TRBJ1-2, with 9 bases matching TRBD1. CDR3 length: 16 residues. Germline loops: CDR1 SGDLS, CDR2 YYNGEE. The J segment lost 8 bases and the V segment lost 2 bases, leaving 13 bases of the junction unmatched. Written as DNA, the CDR3 is TGTGCCAGCAGCGTGACCCGGACGGGGACAGGGCAGGGCTACACCTTC. As protein: CASSVTRTGTGQGYTF.

This clonotype was seen many times. CDR3 in DNA: TGTGCCAGCAGCATACAGGGTTCAACTAATGAAAAACTGTTTTTT. This sequence encodes CASSIQGSTNEKLFF. V usage is TRBV7-2 and J usage is TRBJ1-4; tentatively, D is TRBD1 (6 bases). The ends were cut back, 5 bases at V and 0 bases at J, with 10 bases in the middle. The CDR3 length is 15 residues. The germline V gene has CDR1 SGHTA and CDR2 FQGNSA.

This clonotype was recorded many times. The J gene is TRBJ2-3, the V gene TRBV7-6; TRBD1 or TRBD2 may be the D gene (6 bases each). CDR1 is SGHVS, CDR2 FNYEAQ, per germline. Trimming pared 0 bases from V and 7 bases from J, leaving 11 bases between. The CDR3 is 14 residues long. The CDR3 DNA reads as TGTGCCAGCAGCTTAGCGGAGGGGGGAAATACGCAGTATTTT. It specifies CASSLAEGGNTQYF.